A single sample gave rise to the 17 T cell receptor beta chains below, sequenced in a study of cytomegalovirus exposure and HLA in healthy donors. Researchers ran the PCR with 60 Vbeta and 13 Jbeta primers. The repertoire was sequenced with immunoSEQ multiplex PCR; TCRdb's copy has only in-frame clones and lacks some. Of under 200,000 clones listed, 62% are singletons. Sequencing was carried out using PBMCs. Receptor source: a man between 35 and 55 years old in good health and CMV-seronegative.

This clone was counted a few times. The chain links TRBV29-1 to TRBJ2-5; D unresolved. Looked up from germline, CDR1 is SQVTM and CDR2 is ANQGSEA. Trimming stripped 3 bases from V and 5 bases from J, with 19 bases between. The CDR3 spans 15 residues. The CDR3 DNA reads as TGCAGCGTTGATGTCCGTCCAGCGCCTTCGGAGACCCAGTACTTC. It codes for CSVDVRPAPSETQYF.

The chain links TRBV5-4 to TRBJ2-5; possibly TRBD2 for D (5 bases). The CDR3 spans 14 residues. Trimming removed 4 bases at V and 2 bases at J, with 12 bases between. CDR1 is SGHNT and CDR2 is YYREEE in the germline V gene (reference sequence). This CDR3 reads CASSPPTGQETQYF. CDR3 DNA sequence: TGTGCCAGCAGCCCACCGACGGGACAAGAGACCCAGTACTTC.

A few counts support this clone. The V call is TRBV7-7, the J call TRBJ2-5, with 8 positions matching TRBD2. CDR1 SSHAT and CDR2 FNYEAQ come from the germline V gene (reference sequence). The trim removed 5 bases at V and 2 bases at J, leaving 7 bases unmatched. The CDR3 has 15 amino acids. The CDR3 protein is CASSPQRGQQETQYF. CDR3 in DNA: TGTGCCAGCAGCCCACAGCGGGGGCAACAAGAGACCCAGTACTTC.

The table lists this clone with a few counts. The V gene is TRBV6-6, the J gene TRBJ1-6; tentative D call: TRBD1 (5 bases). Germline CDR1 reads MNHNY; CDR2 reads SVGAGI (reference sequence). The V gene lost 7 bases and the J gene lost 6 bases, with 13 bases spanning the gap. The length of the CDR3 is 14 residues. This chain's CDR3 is CASTKDRANSPLHF. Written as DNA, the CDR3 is TGTGCCAGCACCAAAGACAGAGCTAATTCACCCCTCCACTTT.

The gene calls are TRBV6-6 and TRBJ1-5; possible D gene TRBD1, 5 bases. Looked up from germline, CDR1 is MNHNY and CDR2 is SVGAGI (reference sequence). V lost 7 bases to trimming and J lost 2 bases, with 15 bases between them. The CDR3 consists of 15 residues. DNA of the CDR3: TGTGCCAGCACCACCGAGCGGGGGGGCAATCAGCCCCAGCATTTT. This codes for CASTTERGGNQPQHF.

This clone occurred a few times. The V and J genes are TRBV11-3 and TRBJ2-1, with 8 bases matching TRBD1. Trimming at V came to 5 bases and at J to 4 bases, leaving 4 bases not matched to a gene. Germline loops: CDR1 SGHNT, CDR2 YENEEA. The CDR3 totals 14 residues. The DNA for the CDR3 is TGTGCCAGCAGCCCCGGACAGGGATACAATGAGCAGTTCTTC. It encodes CASSPGQGYNEQFF.

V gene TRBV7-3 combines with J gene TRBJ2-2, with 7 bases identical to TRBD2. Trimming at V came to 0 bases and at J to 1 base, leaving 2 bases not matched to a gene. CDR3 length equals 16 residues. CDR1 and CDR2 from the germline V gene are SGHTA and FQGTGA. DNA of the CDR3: TGTGCCAGCAGCTTAACTAGCGGGCTGAACACCGGGGAGCTGTTTTTT. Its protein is CASSLTSGLNTGELFF.

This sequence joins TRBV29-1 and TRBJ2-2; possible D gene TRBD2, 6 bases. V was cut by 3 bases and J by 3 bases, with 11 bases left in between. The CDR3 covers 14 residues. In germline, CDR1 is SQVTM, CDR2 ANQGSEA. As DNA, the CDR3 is TGCAGCGTTGAGGCGGGGTTGCACACCGGGGAGCTGTTTTTT. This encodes CSVEAGLHTGELFF.

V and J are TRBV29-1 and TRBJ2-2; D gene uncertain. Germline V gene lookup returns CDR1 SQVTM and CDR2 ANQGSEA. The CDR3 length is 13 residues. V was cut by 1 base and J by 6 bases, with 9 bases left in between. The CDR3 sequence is CSVEVLNSGELFF. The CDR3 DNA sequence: TGCAGCGTTGAAGTCCTTAACTCCGGGGAGCTGTTTTTT.

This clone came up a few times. As DNA, the CDR3 is TGTGCCAGCAGTGAGGGACAGGGAAGGTTAACTGAAGCTTTCTTT. This gives the protein CASSEGQGRLTEAFF. The chain combines TRBV2 with TRBJ1-1; 9 bases are a match to TRBD1. Germline lookup yields CDR1 SNHLY and CDR2 FYNNEI. Trimming removed 3 bases from V and 5 bases from J; junction bases left unmatched: 7. This CDR3 has 15 residues.

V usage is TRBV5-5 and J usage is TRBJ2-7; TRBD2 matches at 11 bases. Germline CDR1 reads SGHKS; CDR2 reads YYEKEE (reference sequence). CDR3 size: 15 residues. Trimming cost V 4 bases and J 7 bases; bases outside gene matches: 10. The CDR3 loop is CASSPPLAGGGEQYF. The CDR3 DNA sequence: TGTGCCAGCAGCCCCCCCCTAGCGGGAGGCGGGGAGCAGTACTTC.

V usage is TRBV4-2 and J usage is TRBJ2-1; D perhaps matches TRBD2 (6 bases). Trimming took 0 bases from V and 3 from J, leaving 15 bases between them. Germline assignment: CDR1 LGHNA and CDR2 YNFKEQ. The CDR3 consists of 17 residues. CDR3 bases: TGTGCCAGCAGCCAAGATGTGGCTAGCGATATCTACAATGAGCAGTTCTTC. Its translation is CASSQDVASDIYNEQFF.

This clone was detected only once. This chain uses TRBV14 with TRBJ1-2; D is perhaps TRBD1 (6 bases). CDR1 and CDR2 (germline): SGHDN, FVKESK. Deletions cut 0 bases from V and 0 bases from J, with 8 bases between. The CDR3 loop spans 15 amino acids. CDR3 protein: CASSQDAGANYGYTF. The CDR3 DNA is TGTGCCAGCAGCCAAGATGCAGGGGCTAACTATGGCTACACCTTC.

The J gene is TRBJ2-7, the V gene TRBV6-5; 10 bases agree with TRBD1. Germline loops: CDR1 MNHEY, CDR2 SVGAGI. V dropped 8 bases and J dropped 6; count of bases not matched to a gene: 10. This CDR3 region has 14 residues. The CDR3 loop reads CASLKDRGSGEQYF. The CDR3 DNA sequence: TGTGCCAGCTTAAAGGACAGGGGGTCGGGCGAGCAGTACTTC.

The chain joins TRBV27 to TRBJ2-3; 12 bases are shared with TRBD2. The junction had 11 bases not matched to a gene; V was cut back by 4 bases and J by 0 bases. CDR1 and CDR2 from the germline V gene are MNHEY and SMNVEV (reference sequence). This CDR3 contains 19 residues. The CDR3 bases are TGTGCCAGCAGTTCTCCTAGCGGGAGGGCCACTCGAAGCACAGATACGCAGTATTTT. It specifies CASSSPSGRATRSTDTQYF.

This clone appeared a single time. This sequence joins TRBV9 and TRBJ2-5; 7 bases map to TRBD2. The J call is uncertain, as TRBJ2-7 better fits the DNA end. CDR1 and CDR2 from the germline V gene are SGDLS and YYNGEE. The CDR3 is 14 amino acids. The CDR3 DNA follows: TGTGCCAGCAGCGTAGGGGGAGGGAACTACGAGCAGTACTTC. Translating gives CASSVGGGNYEQYF.

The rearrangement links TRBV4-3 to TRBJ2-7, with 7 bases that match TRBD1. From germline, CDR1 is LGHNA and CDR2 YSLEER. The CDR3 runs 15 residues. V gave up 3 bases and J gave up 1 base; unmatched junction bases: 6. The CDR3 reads CASSQRRDRSYEQYF. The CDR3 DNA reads TGCGCCAGCAGCCAGCGCCGGGACAGATCCTACGAGCAGTACTTC.